A single T cell receptor (beta chain) is shown here with its context. Its cognate antigen has yet to be identified. Per-base quality was not reported, and no clone a single base away is much larger than it. The source of the sample is a study of T cell repertoires in cytomegalovirus infection (dated by TCRdb to about 2019). Describing the broader study: Alongside well-studied HLA-B-restricted epitopes, the peptide stimulations were aimed at recently identified HLA-C-restricted CMV epitopes, whose presentation resists viral immunomodulation. Donor HLA type was relevant to the analysis, as public TCR beta signatures indicated carriage of CMV infection together with the matching HLA type.

The data were produced on an Illumina HiSeq 1500. TCRdb reprocessing: public reads trimmed at Q25 with fastp, clones called with MiXCR, in-frame beta chains kept. CDR3 protein sequences are deduplicated, and each keeps its most common genes and DNA. Recorded for this sample are approximately 500,000 distinct CDR3 sequences; 30% to 40% of them occurred a single time. The ten largest clonotypes hold roughly 15% of the sample. Here is what the overall study found, with its caveats: Carriers of CMV infection plus the relevant HLA type were discriminated by the cumulative frequency of public TCR beta family members in the study cohort and in an independent approximately 400-donor cohort. The ex vivo response was dominated by HLA-C-restricted CMV-specific TCR beta clonotypes, which also provided the single most frequent clonotype in two of eight donors.

For CDR1 and CDR2, the germline V gene lists SNHLY and FYNNEI. There are 15 amino acids in the CDR3, from cysteine to phenylalanine inclusive. Here the CDR3 DNA is all that survives: 45 bases in frame from base 1. V is shortened by 3 bases, J by 0 bases, and the region joining them spans 11 bases. According to the study, the label for this sample's treatment or condition signals: in vitro stimulation with specific CMV peptide epitopes to enrich CMV-specific T cells. The material was cultured PBMCs, obtained from culture after CMV antigen stimulation. The receptor's source is a human donor in good health (CMV status not recorded). Some clones in this sample may be carry-over from other donors' samples. Recombination connected TRBV2 to TRBJ1-1, with TRBD1 perhaps the D gene, on 6 matching bases. The DNA sequence reads TGTGCCAGCAGTGACCGGACAGCATTGAACACTGAAGCTTTCTTT. The translation is CASSDRTALNTEAFF.